This record covers a single T cell receptor beta chain. It lacks a known antigen. Base qualities are missing; no much larger clone stands one base away. There are 15 amino acids in the CDR3, from cysteine to phenylalanine inclusive. The only DNA kept is the CDR3, 45 bases in frame from the first base. V loses 5 bases at its end and J loses 1 base; junction bases beyond the gene matches: 2. CDR1 and CDR2 were assigned from the germline V gene as KGHSH and LQKENI. The data belong to a study of blood T cell repertoires in COVID-19 (dated by TCRdb to 2018 to 2021). Background on the whole study: The collaborator samples originated in the United States, Italy and Spain and spanned the acute and convalescent phases of COVID-19. The material from the prospective study consisted of cDNA or gDNA derived from T cells, B-cell-depleted T cells, or PBMCs. Deeply sampled blood TCRbeta repertoires from subjects exposed to, actively infected with, or recovered from COVID-19 were included in the dataset. Where HLA class I and class II types were available, the types were taken from metadata supplied by the sample provider, not from assay-based typing. A de-identified subject ID, COVID-19 status, age in years and sex were almost always included in the sample metadata. The samples were drawn from two sources: the first 160 participants of the ongoing ImmuneRACE study, and some 1,300 subjects contributed by 6 global collaborators. The repertoires were made available in a free public database intended to serve as a resource for research on the immune response to SARS-CoV-2. The investigation overall reported the following: Clinical and demographic metadata were provided uncurated, with the amount varying by source and participant.

The immunoSEQ Assay, a bias-controlled multiplex PCR, was used to amplify TCRbeta CDR3 regions from genomic DNA. The paper's processing steps were these. Nucleated cell counts per sample were estimated from amplification of reference gene primers within the assay. To quantify the absolute abundance of each unique TCRbeta CDR3 rearrangement, sequence reads were collapsed and filtered. For each sample, productive Simpson clonality was calculated as the square root of Simpson's diversity index across productive rearrangements. As stored in TCRdb, this immuneACCESS dataset retains in-frame rearrangements with V and J assigned. A fraction of the clones does not appear; measured against another copy, unresolved V genes explain less than half of the discrepancy, and the remainder lacks a known reason. The V and J calls and the clone size are those of that table, but D and trimming were determined from the DNA. The sample table lists about 150,000 clones, roughly 84% of them with a count of one. Jointly, the top ten make up 8% to 9% of the sample.

In Seattle, one collaborating source enrolled patients while the infection was active and tracked those patients longitudinally over the course of disease. Collaborating institutions collected whole blood in K2EDTA tubes following their own protocols. For TCRbeta analysis, collaborators shipped samples as frozen whole blood, isolated PBMCs, or DNA extracted from either of those sample types. Sequencing input: peripheral blood. The chain uses TRBV18 and TRBJ2-1, and 10 junction bases match TRBD2. This TCR was recovered from a woman in her sixties or seventies with COVID-19, enrolled during active disease. The DNA sequence follows: TGTGCCAGCTCATTAGCGGGAGGATCCTACAATGAGCAGTTCTTC. It is translated as CASSLAGGSYNEQFF. Outside the CDR3, residues come from the reference TRBV18 and TRBJ2-1 proteins, so the full variable domain is: NAGVMQNPRHLVRRRGQEARLRCSPMKGHSHVYWYRQLPEEGLKFMVYLQKENIIDESGMPKERFSAEFPKEGPSILRIQQVVRGDSAAYFCASSLAGGSYNEQFFGPGTRLTVL.